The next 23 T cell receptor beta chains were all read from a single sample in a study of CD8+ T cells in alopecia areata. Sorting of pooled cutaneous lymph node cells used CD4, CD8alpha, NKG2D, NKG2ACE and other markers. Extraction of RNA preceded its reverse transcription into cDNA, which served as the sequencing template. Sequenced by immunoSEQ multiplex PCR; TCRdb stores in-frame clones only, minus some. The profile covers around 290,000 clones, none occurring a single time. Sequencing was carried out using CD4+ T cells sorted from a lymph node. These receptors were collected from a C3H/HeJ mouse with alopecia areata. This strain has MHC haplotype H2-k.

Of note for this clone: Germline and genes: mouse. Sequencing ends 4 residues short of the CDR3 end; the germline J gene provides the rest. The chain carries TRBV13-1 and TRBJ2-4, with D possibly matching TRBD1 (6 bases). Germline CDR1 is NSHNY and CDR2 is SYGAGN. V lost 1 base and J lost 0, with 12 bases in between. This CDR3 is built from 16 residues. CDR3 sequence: CASSDPGQSSQNTLYF. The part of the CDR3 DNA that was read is TGTGCCAGCAGTGATCCCGGACAGTCTAGTCAAAAC.

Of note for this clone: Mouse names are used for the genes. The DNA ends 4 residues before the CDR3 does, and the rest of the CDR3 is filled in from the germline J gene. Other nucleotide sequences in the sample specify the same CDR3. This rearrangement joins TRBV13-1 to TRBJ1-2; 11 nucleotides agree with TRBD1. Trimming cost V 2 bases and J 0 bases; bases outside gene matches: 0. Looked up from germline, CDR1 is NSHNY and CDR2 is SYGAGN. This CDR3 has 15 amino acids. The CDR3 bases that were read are TGTGCCAGCAGTGAGGGACAGGGGGCAAACTCC. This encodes CASSEGQGANS. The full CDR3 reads CASSEGQGANSDYTF.

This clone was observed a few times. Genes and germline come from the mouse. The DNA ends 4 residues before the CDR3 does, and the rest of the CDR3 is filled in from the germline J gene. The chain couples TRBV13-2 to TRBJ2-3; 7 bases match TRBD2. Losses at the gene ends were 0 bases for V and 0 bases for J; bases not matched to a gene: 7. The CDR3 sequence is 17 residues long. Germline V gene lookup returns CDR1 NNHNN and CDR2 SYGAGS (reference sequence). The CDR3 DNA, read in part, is TGTGCCAGCGGTGATGTCGGACTGGCTCCTAGTGCAGAA. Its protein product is CASGDVGLAPSAE. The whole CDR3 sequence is CASGDVGLAPSAETLYF.

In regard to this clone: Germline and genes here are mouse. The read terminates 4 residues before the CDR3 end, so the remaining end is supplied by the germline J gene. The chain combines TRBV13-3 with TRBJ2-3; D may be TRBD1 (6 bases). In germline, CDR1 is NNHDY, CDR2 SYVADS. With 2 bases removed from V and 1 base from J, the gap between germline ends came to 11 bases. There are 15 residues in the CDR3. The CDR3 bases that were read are TGTGCCAGCAGTGACCCCCCAGGGGGTGCAGAA. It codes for CASSDPPGGAE. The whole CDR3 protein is CASSDPPGGAETLYF.

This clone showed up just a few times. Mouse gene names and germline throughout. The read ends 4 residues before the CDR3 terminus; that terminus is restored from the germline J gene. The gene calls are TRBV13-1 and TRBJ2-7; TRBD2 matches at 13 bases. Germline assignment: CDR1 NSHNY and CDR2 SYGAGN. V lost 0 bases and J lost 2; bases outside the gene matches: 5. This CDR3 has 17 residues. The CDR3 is CASSDAPGLGGTYEQYF. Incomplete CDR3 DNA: TGTGCCAGCAGTGATGCCCCGGGACTGGGGGGGACCTAT.

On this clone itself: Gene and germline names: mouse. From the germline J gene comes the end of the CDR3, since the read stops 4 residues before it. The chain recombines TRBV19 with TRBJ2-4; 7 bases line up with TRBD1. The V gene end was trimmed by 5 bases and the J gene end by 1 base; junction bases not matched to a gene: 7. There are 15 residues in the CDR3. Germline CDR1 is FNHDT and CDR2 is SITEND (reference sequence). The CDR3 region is CASSRGKTRQNTLYF. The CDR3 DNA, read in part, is TGTGCCAGCAGCAGGGGGAAGACCCGTCAAAAC.

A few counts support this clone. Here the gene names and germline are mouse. CDR3 bases read: TGTGCCAGCAGTATGACGGGACAGACCTATAATTCGCCC. Amino acids: CASSMTGQTYNSP. In full, the CDR3 reads CASSMTGQTYNSPLYF. This chain uses TRBV19 with TRBJ1-6; the match to TRBD1 covers 7 bases. With the read ending 3 residues before the CDR3 end, the germline J gene is used to fill in that end. TRBJ1-6 counts as an open reading frame of uncertain function. The CDR3 runs 16 residues. CDR1 is FNHDT and CDR2 is SITEND in the germline V gene (reference sequence). V shed 2 bases and J 2 bases; nucleotides not matched to a gene: 4.

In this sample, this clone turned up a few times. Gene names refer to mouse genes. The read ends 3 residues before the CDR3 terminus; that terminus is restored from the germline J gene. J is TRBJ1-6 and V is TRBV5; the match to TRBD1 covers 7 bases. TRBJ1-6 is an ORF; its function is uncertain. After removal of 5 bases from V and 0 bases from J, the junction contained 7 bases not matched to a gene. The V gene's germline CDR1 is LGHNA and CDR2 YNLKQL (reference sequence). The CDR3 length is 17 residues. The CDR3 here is CASSIRDSISYNSPLYF. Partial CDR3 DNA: TGTGCCAGCAGCATCCGGGACAGCATTTCCTATAATTCGCCC.

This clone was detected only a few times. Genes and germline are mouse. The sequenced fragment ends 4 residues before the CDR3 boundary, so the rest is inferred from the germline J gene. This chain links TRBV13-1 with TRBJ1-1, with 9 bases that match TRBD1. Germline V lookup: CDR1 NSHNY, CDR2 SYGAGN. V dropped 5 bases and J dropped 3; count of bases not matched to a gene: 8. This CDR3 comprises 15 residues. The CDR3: CASSPSTGGDTEVFF. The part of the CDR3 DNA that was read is TGTGCCAGCAGCCCCTCGACAGGGGGGGACACA.

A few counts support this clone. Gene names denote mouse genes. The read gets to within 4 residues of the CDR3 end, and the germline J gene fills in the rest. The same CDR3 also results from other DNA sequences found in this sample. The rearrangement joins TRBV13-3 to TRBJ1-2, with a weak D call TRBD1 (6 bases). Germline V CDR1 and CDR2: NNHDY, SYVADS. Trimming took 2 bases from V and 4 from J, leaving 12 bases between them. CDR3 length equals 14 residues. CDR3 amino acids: CASSERGRGSDYTF. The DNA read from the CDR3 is TGTGCCAGCAGTGAGAGGGGGAGGGGCTCC.

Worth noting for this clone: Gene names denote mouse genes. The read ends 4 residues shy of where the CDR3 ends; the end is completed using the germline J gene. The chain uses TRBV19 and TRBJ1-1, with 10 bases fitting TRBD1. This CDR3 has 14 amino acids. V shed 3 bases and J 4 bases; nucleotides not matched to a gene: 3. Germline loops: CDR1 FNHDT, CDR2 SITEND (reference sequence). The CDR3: CASSKTGGGTEVFF. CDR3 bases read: TGTGCCAGCAGTAAGACAGGGGGCGGCACA.

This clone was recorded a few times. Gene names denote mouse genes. The sequenced part of the CDR3 DNA is TGTGCCAGACAGGGGACTAGTGCAGAA. Residues: CARQGTSAE. The whole CDR3 protein reads CARQGTSAETLYF. The J gene is TRBJ2-3, the V gene TRBV31; 8 bases fit TRBD1. The read comes to an end 4 residues before the CDR3 does, leaving the germline J gene to fill in the end. Germline lookup yields CDR1 GKSSPN and CDR2 SITVG. This CDR3 contains 13 residues. Losses at the gene ends were 8 bases for V and 0 bases for J; bases not matched to a gene: 4. The full variable domain, its missing parts supplied by reference TRBV31 and TRBJ2-3, is AQTIHQWPVAEIKAVGSPLSLGCTIKGKSSPNLYWYWQATGGTLQQLFYSITVGQVESVVQLNLSASRPKDDQFILSTEKLLLSHSGFYLCARQGTSAETLYFGSGTRLTVL.

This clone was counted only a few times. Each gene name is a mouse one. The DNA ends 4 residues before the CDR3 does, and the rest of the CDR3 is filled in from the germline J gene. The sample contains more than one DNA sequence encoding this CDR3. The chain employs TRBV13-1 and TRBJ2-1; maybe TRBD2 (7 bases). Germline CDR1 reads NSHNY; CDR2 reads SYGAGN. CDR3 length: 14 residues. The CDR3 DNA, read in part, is TGTGCCAGCAGTGATGGGGGGGCGCGCGCT. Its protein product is CASSDGGARA. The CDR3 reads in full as CASSDGGARAEQFF.

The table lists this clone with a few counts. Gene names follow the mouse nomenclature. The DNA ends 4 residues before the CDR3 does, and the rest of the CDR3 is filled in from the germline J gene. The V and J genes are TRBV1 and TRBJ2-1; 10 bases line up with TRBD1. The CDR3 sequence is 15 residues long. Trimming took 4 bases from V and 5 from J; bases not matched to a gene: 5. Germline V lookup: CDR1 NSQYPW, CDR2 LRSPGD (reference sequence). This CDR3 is CTCSVRDRGNAEQFF. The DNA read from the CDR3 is TGCACCTGCAGTGTCCGGGACAGGGGAAATGCT.

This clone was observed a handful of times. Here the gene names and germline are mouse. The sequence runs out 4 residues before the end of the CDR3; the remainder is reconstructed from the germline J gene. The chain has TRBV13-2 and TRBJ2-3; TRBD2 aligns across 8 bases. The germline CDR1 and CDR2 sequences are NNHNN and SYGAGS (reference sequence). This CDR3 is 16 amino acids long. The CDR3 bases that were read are TGTGCCAGCGGTGTCCCAGCTGGGGGGTCTGTAGAA. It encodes CASGVPAGGSVE. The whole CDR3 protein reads CASGVPAGGSVETLYF.

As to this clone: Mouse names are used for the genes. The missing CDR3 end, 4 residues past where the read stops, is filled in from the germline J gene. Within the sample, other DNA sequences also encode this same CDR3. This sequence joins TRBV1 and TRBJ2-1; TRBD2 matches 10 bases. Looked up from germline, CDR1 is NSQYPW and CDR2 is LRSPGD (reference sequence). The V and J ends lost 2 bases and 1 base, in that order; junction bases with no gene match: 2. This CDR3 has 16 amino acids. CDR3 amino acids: CTCSAPTGGNYAEQFF. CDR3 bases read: TGCACCTGCAGTGCACCGACTGGGGGGAACTATGCT. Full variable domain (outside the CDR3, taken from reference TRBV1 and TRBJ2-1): VTLLEQNPRWRLVPRGQAVNLRCILKNSQYPWMSWYQQDLQKQLQWLFTLRSPGDKEVKSLPGADYLATRVTDTELRLQVANMSQGRTLYCTCSAPTGGNYAEQFFGPGTRLTVL.

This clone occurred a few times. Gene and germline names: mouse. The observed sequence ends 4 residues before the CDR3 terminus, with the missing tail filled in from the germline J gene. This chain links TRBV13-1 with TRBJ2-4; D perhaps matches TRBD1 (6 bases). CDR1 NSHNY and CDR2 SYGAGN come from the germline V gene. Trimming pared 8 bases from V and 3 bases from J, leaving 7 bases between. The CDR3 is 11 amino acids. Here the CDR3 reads CARDRQNTLYF. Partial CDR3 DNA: TGTGCCAGGGACAGACAAAAC.

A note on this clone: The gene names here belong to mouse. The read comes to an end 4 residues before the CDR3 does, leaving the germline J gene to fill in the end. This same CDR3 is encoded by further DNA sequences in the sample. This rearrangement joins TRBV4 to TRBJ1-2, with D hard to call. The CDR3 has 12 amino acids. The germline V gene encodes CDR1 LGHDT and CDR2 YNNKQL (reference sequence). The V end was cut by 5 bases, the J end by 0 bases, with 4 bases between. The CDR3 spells CASSPTNSDYTF. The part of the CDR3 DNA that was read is TGTGCCAGCAGCCCCACAAACTCC. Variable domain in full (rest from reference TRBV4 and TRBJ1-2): ETAVFQTPNYHVTQVGNEVSFNCKQTLGHDTMYWYKQDSKKLLKIMFSYNNKQLIVNETVPRRFSPQSSDKAHLNLRIKSVEPEDSAVYLCASSPTNSDYTFGSGTRLLVI.

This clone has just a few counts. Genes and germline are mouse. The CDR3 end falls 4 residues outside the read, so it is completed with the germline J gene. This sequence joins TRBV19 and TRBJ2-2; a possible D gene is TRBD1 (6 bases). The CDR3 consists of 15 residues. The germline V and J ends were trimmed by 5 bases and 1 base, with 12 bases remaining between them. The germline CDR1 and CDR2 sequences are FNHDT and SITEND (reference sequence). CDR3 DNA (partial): TGTGCCAGCAGGCCCCGGGACAAAAACACCGGG. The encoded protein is CASRPRDKNTG. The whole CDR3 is CASRPRDKNTGQLYF.

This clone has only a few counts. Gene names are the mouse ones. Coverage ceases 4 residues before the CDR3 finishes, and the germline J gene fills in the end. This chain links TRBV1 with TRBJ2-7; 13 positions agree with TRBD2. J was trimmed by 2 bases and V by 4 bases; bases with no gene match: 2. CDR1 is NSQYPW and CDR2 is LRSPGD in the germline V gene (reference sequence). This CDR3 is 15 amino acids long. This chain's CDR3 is CTCSGTGGAAYEQYF. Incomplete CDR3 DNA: TGCACCTGCAGTGGGACTGGGGGGGCCGCCTAT. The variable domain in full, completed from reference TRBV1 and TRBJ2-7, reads VTLLEQNPRWRLVPRGQAVNLRCILKNSQYPWMSWYQQDLQKQLQWLFTLRSPGDKEVKSLPGADYLATRVTDTELRLQVANMSQGRTLYCTCSGTGGAAYEQYFGPGTRLTVL.

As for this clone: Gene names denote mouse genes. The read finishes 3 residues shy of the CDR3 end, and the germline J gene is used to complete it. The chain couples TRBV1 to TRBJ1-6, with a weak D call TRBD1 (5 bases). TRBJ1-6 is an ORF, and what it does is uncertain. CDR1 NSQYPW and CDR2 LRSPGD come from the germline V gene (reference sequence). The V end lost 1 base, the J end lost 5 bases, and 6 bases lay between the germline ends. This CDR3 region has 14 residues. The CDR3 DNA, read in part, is TGCACCTGCAGTGCAGGCAGGGATAATTCGCCC. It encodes CTCSAGRDNSP. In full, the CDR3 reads CTCSAGRDNSPLYF.

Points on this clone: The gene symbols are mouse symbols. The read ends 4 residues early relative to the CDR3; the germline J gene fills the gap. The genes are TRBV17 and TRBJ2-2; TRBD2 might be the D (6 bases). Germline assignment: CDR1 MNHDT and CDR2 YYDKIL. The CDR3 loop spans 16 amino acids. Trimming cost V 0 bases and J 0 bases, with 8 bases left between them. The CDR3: CASSRDLGTNTGQLYF. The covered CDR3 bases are TGTGCTAGCAGTAGAGATCTGGGGACAAACACCGGG.

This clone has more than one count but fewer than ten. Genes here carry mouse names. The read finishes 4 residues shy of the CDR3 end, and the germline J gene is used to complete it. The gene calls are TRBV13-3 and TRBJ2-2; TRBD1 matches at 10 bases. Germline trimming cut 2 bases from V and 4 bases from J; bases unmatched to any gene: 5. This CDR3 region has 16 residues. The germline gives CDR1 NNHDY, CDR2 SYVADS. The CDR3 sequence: CASSDRDRGGTGQLYF. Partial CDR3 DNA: TGTGCCAGCAGTGACCGGGACAGGGGTGGCACCGGG.